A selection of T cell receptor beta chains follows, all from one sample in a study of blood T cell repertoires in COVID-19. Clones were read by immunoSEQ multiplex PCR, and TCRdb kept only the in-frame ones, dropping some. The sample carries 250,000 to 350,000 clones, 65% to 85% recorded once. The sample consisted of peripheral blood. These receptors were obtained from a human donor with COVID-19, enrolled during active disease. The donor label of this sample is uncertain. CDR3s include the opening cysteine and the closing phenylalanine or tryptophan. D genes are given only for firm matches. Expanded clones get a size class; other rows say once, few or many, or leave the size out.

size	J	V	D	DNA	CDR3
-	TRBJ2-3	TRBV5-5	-	TGTGCCAGCAGCTTGTCGGGAGTCGGAGGCGCAGATACGCAGTATTTT	CASSLSGVGGADTQYF
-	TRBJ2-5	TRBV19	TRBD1	TGTGCCAGTAGTCCCAGGGCCGGGACAGGGGTCCCAGAGACCCAGTACTTC	CASSPRAGTGVPETQYF
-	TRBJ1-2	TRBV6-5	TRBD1	TGTGCCAGCATCCAGGACAGGGACCACCTATACGGCTACACCTTC	CASIQDRDHLYGYTF
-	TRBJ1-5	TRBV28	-	TGTGCCAGCAGTCCTACGGGTCGGGATCAGCCCCAGCATTTT	CASSPTGRDQPQHF
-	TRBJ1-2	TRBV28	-	TGTGCCAGCAGTCCCGGTGGGGACACCTATGGCTACACCTTC	CASSPGGDTYGYTF
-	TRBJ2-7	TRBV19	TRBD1	TGTGCCAGAACCGGGACAGGGGGCTGCAACGAGCAGTACTTC	CARTGTGGCNEQYF
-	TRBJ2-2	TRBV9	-	TGTGCCAGCAGCACCATCTCCAACGGTGGGGAGCTGTTTTTT	CASSTISNGGELFF
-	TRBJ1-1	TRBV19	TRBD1	TGTGCCAGTAGTGCGACAGGGGACACTGAAGCTTTCTTT	CASSATGDTEAFF
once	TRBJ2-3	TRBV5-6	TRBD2	TGTGCCAGCAGCTGGGGACAGCCGTGGACTAGCGGGAGAGCGTATTTT	CASSWGQPWTSGRAYF
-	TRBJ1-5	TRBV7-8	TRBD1	TGTGCCAGCAGCCTCGCCTGGACAGGGGCCGCGGGAAATCAGCCCCAGCATTTT	CASSLAWTGAAGNQPQHF
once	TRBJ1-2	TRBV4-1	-	TGCGCCAGCAGCCAAGGATGGGGGGATGACTATGGCTACACCTTC	CASSQGWGDDYGYTF
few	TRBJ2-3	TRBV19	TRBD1	TGTGCCAGTAGTCCAAGCCGGGACAGGGGCACAGATACGCAGTATTTT	CASSPSRDRGTDTQYF
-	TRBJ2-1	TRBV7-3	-	TGTGCCAGCAGCTTAATGGGTCCGGGACTCCCAAATGAGCAGTTCTTC	CASSLMGPGLPNEQFF
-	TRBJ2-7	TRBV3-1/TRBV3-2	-	TGTGCCAGCAGCCAAGATGGATTAGCGTCCTACGAGCAGTACTTC	CASSQDGLASYEQYF
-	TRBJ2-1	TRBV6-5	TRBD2	TGTGCCAGCAGTTACGGGACTAGGGGGGGCAATGAGCAGTTCTTC	CASSYGTRGGNEQFF
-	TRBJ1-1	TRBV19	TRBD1	TGTGCCAGTAGTCCCGCAGGGACAGAAAACACTGAAGCTTTCTTT	CASSPAGTENTEAFF
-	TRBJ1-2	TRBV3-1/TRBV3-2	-	TGTGCCAGCACCCCAAACCGGGTCGGGTATGGCTACACCTTC	CASTPNRVGYGYTF
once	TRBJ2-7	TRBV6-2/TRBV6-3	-	TGTGCCAGCAGTTACCCTCCGGAGAACTACGAGCAGTACTTC	CASSYPPENYEQYF